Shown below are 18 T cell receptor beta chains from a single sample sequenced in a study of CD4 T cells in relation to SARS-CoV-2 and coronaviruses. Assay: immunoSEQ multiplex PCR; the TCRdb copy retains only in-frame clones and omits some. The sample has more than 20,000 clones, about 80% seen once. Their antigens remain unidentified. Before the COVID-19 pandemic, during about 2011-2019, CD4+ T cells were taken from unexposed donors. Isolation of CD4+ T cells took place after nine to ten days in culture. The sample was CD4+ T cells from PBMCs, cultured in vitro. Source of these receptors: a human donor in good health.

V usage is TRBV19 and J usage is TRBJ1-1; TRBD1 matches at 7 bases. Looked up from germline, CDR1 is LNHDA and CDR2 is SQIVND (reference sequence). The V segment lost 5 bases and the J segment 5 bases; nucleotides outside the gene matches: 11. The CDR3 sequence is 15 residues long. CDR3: CASSVRGRLGTEAFF. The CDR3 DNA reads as TGTGCCAGTAGTGTAAGGGGGCGGTTGGGAACTGAAGCTTTCTTT.

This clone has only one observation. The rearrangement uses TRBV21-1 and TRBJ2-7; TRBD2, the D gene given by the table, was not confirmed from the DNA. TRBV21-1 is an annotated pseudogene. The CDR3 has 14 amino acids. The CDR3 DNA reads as TGTGCCAGCAGCGAGGTAGCGGGAGTCGGCGAGCAGTACTTC. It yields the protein CASSEVAGVGEQYF.

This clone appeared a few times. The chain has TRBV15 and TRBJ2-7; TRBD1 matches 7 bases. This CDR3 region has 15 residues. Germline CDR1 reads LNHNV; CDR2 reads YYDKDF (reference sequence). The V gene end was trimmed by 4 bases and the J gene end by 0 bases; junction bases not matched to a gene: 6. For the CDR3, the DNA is TGTGCCACCAGCAAAGAACAGGGGAGCTCCTACGAGCAGTACTTC. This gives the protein CATSKEQGSSYEQYF. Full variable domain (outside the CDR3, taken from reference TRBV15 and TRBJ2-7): DAMVIQNPRYQVTQFGKPVTLSCSQTLNHNVMYWYQQKSSQAPKLLFHYYDKDFNNEADTPDNFQSRRPNTSFCFLDIRSPGLGDTAMYLCATSKEQGSSYEQYFGPGTRLTVT.

CDR3: CASSLSRVYEQYF. Written as DNA, the CDR3 is TGCGCCAGCAGCTTGTCCCGTGTCTACGAGCAGTACTTC. The gene calls are TRBV5-1 and TRBJ2-7; D call uncertain. The ends were cut back, 1 base at V and 3 bases at J, with 8 bases in the middle. The CDR3 has 13 amino acids. The germline gives CDR1 SGHRS, CDR2 YFSETQ. The full variable domain, completed using reference TRBV5-1 and TRBJ2-7, is KAGVTQTPRYLIKTRGQQVTLSCSPISGHRSVSWYQQTPGQGLQFLFEYFSETQRNKGNFPGRFSGRQFSNSRSEMNVSTLELGDSALYLCASSLSRVYEQYFGPGTRLTVT.

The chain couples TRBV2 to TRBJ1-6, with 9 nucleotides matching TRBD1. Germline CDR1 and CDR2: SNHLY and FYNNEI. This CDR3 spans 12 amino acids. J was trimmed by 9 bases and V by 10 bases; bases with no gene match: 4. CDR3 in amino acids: CATTGGGSPLHF. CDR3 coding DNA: TGTGCCACAACAGGGGGCGGTTCACCCCTCCACTTT. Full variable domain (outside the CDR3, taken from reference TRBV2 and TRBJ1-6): EPEVTQTPSHQVTQMGQEVILRCVPISNHLYFYWYRQILGQKVEFLVSFYNNEISEKSEIFDDQFSVERPDGSNFTLKIRSTKLEDSAMYFCATTGGGSPLHFGNGTRLTVT.

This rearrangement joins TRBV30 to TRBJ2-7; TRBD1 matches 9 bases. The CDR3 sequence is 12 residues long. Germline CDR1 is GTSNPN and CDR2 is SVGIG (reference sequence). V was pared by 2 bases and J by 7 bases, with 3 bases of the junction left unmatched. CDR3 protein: CAWSRTGEEQYF. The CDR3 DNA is TGTGCCTGGAGTAGGACAGGGGAAGAGCAGTACTTC.

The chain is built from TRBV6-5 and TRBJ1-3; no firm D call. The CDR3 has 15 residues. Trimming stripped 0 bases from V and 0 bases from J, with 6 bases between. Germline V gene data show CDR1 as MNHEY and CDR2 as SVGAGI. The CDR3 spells CASSYSGLSGNTIYF. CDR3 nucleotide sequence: TGTGCCAGCAGTTACTCGGGTCTCTCTGGAAACACCATATATTTT.

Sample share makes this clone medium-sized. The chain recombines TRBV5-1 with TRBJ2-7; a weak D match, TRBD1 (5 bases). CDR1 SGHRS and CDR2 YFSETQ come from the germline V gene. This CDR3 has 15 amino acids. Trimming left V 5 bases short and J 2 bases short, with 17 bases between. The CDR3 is CASSPTTGATYEQYF. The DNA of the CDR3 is TGCGCCAGCAGTCCGACGACTGGGGCAACCTACGAGCAGTACTTC.

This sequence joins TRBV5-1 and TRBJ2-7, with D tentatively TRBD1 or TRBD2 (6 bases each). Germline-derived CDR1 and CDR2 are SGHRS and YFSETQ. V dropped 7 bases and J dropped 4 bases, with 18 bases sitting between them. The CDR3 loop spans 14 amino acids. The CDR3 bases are TGCGCCAGCGCCGTGGTGGGGGGCGAGTACGAGCAGTACTTC. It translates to CASAVVGGEYEQYF. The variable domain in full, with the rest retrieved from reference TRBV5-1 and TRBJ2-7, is KAGVTQTPRYLIKTRGQQVTLSCSPISGHRSVSWYQQTPGQGLQFLFEYFSETQRNKGNFPGRFSGRQFSNSRSEMNVSTLELGDSALYLCASAVVGGEYEQYFGPGTRLTVT.

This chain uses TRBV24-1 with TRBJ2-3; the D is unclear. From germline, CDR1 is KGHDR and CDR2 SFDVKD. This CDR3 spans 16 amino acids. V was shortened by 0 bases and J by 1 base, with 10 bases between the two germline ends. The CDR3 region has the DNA TGTGCCACCAGTGATTTGGGAAGGGATGGCACAGATACGCAGTATTTT. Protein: CATSDLGRDGTDTQYF.

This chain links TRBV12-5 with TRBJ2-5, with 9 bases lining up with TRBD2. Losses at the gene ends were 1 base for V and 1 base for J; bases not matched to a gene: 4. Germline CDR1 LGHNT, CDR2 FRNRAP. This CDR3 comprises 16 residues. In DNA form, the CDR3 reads TGTGCTAGTGGTTTGGGGATGACTAGCGGCCAAGAGACCCAGTACTTC. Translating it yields CASGLGMTSGQETQYF.

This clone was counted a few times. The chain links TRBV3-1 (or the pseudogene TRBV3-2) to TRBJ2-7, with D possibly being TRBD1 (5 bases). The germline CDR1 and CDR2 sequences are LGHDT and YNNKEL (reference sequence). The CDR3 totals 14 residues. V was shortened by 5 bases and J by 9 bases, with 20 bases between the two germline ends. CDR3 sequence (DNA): TGTGCCAGCAGCTTTGGGGCGGAAGGAAGGGGGCAGTACTTC. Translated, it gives CASSFGAEGRGQYF.

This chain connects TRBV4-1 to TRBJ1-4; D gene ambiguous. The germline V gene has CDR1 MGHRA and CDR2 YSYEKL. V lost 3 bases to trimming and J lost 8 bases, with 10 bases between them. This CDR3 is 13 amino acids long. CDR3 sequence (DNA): TGCGCCAGCAGCCATGGACTGGTCGAAAAACTGTTTTTT. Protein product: CASSHGLVEKLFF.

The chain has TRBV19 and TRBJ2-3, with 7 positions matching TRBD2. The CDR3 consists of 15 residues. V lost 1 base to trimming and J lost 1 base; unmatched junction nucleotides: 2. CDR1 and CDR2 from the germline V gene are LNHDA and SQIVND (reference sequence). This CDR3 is CASSIALAGTDTQYF. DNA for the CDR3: TGTGCCAGTAGTATAGCTCTAGCGGGCACAGATACGCAGTATTTT.

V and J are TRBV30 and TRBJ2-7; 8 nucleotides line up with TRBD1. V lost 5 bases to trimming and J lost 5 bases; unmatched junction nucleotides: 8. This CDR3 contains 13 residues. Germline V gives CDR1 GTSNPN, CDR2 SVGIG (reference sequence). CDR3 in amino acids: CAWDARTGNEQYF. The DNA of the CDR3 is TGTGCCTGGGACGCGAGGACAGGGAACGAGCAGTACTTC.

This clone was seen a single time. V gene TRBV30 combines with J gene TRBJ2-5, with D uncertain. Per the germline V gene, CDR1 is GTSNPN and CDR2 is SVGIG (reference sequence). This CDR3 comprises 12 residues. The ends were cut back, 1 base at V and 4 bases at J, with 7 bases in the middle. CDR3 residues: CAWSGVPETQYF. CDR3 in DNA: TGTGCCTGGAGTGGGGTCCCAGAGACCCAGTACTTC.

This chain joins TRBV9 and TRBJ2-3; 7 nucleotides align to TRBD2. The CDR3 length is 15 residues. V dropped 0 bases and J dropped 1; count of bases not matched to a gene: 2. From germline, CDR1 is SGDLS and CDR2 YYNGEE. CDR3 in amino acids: CASSVELARTDTQYF. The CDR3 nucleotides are TGTGCCAGCAGCGTAGAACTAGCGCGCACAGATACGCAGTATTTT. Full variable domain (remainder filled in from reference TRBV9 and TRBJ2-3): DSGVTQTPKHLITATGQRVTLRCSPRSGDLSVYWYQQSLDQGLQFLIQYYNGEERAKGNILERFSAQQFPDLHSELNLSSLELGDSALYFCASSVELARTDTQYFGPGTRLTVL.

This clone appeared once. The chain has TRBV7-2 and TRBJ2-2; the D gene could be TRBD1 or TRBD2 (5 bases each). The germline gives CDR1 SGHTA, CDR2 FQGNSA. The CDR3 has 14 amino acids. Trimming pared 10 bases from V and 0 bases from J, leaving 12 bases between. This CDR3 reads CATGTFANTGELFF. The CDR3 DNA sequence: TGTGCCACCGGGACCTTCGCGAACACCGGGGAGCTGTTTTTT.